This T cell receptor (beta chain) emerged from a study of identical twins. CDR1 is DFQATT, CDR2 SNEGSKA, per germline (reference sequence). The V end lost 2 bases, the J end lost 2 bases, and 7 bases lay between the germline ends. The CDR3 has 13 residues. TCRdb analysed the 5' RACE reads with MiXCR anew, one entry per CDR3 protein. The data hold approximately 530,000 distinct CDR3 sequences, with more than 20% observed a single time. This sample was also put to use in a study of yellow fever vaccine responses in identical twins.

V usage is TRBV20-1 and J usage is TRBJ2-4; D is ambiguous. This receptor was identified in a woman under 30 in good health. The specimen sequenced was CD4+ T cells sorted from blood. Written as DNA, the CDR3 is TGCAGTGCTAGATGGATTCCCAAAAACATTCAGTACTTC. It translates to CSARWIPKNIQYF.